This T cell receptor beta chain stems from a study of blood T cell repertoires in COVID-19. The sample holds one count of this clone. The CDR3 runs 13 residues. Germline V gene sequence: CDR1 SGHRS, CDR2 YFSETQ. Trimming pared 0 bases from V and 1 base from J, leaving 4 bases between. Sequenced by immunoSEQ multiplex PCR; TCRdb stores in-frame clones only, minus some. The sample consists of 200,000 to 300,000 clones, 80% to 90% of them appearing once. The chain joins TRBV5-1 to TRBJ1-1, with unresolved D. The sequence came from a woman between 40 and 55 years old with acute or convalescent COVID-19. Material: peripheral blood. The DNA of the CDR3 is TGCGCCAGCAGCTTGGACACGAACACTGAAGCTTTCTTT. Translation: CASSLDTNTEAFF.